One sample yielded the 22 T cell receptor beta chains listed below, sequenced in a study of T-cell reconstitution after alpha-beta-depleted transplantation in children. Unique molecular identifiers were used in preparing the TCRbeta library. TCRdb ran MiXCR on the PCR reads and lists one entry per CDR3 protein. The sample records 200,000 to 250,000 distinct CDR3 sequences, more than 10% being singletons. The sample consisted of PBMCs from the stem cell graft donor, taken from the stem cell graft. The receptors were sampled from a human donor who donated a stem cell graft to a child with acute lymphoblastic leukemia.

V gene TRBV24-1 combines with J gene TRBJ2-5; TRBD2 agrees at 8 bases. The germline gives CDR1 KGHDR, CDR2 SFDVKD. This CDR3 comprises 14 residues. V shed 7 bases, J shed 5 bases, and the junction held 8 bases outside the gene matches. CDR3 DNA sequence: TGTGCCACCAGCAGCGGGAGAAATCTGGAGACCCAGTACTTC. As protein: CATSSGRNLETQYF.

The genes are TRBV20-1 and TRBJ2-1; either TRBD1 or TRBD2 may fit D (5 bases each). The germline V gene has CDR1 DFQATT and CDR2 SNEGSKA (reference sequence). The CDR3 extends over 15 amino acids. Trimming stripped 6 bases from V and 4 bases from J, with 19 bases between. The CDR3 is CSAPRARAVYNEQFF. Here the CDR3 DNA reads TGCAGTGCCCCCAGGGCGCGGGCGGTTTACAATGAGCAGTTCTTC.

This clonotype was observed many times. This rearrangement joins TRBV5-1 to TRBJ1-4; D may be TRBD1 (5 bases). Trimming pared 4 bases from V and 8 bases from J, leaving 24 bases between. The V gene's germline CDR1 is SGHRS and CDR2 YFSETQ. The CDR3 extends over 17 amino acids. The CDR3 DNA follows: TGCGCCAGCAGCCATGATCTGAGGGGTCGCGCCAGAGAAAAACTGTTTTTT. It specifies CASSHDLRGRAREKLFF.

For the CDR3, the DNA is TGTGCCAGTAGTATCACGCTGACTGGGACAACCTACGGAAACACCATATATTTT. It codes for CASSITLTGTTYGNTIYF. The gene calls are TRBV19 and TRBJ1-3, with D possibly being TRBD1 (6 bases). This CDR3 comprises 18 residues. Germline V gene sequence: CDR1 LNHDA, CDR2 SQIVND (reference sequence). V was clipped by 3 bases and J by 4 bases, with 22 bases between them.

This clonotype was observed many times. The chain couples TRBV6-2 or TRBV6-3 to TRBJ2-2; D may be TRBD2 (6 bases). The CDR3 sequence is 15 residues long. Germline V gives CDR1 MNHEY, CDR2 SVGEGT. V dropped 10 bases and J dropped 4 bases, with 19 bases sitting between them. In nucleotides, the CDR3 is TGTGCCACCAAAACGAGACCCGGGGGCACCGGGGAGCTGTTTTTT. It encodes CATKTRPGGTGELFF.

This clonotype was seen at least ten times. This sequence joins TRBV27 and TRBJ2-1, with 12 bases identical to TRBD2. Germline V CDR1 and CDR2: MNHEY, SMNVEV (reference sequence). Losses at the gene ends were 4 bases for V and 10 bases for J; bases not matched to a gene: 5. This CDR3 has 14 residues. The CDR3 reads CASSSSGGAGEQFF. As DNA, the CDR3 is TGTGCCAGCAGTTCTAGCGGGGGGGCGGGAGAGCAGTTCTTC.

As regards this clonotype: One end of the junction fails to match germline, which may point to a read error. J is TRBJ2-3 and V is TRBV7-2; D assignment may be TRBD1 or TRBD2 (5 bases each). The CDR3 totals 16 residues. Germline assignment: CDR1 SGHTA and CDR2 FQGNSA. As DNA, the CDR3 is TGTGCCAGCAGCAGGACAAGTTCTTCTAGCATAGATACGCAGTATTTT. Its protein is CASSRTSSSSIDTQYF.

In regard to this clonotype: A much larger clone lies one base from this, so it may be a read error. This chain uses TRBV20-1 with TRBJ2-7; weak D call: TRBD2 (5 bases). This CDR3 region has 12 residues. Trimming shortened V by 3 bases and J by 3 bases, and 9 bases separated the two germline ends. The germline V gene has CDR1 DFQATT and CDR2 SNEGSKA (reference sequence). CDR3 DNA: TGCAGTGCTAGTTGGAGCGGCTACGAGCAGTACTTC. It yields the protein CSASWSGYEQYF.

Only a few counts were recorded for this clonotype. The chain has TRBV7-2 and TRBJ1-1; D gene uncertain. Trimming took 5 bases from V and 7 from J, leaving 14 bases between them. The CDR3 runs to 13 residues. Per germline, CDR1 SGHTA and CDR2 FQGNSA. The CDR3 region has the DNA TGTGCCAGCAGCCCTCAAGCCGGGGATGAAGCTTTCTTT. Protein sequence: CASSPQAGDEAFF.

This clonotype was found many times. The chain recombines TRBV11-2 with TRBJ2-1; D uncertain. The CDR3 has 12 residues. Per the germline V gene, CDR1 is SGHAT and CDR2 is FQNNGV. V was shortened by 5 bases and J by 12 bases, with 14 bases between the two germline ends. For the CDR3, the DNA is TGTGCCAGCAGCCCAGCCAGCGACGTGCAGTTCTTC. The encoded protein is CASSPASDVQFF.

This clonotype was counted ten times or more. V and J are TRBV7-2 and TRBJ2-5; possible D gene TRBD2, 6 bases. The CDR3 spans 15 residues. Germline loops: CDR1 SGHTA, CDR2 FQGNSA. The germline V and J ends were trimmed by 5 bases and 2 bases, with 15 bases remaining between them. The CDR3 loop is CASSLNRDFQETQYF. The CDR3 nucleotides are TGTGCCAGCAGCCTGAACCGGGACTTTCAAGAGACCCAGTACTTC.

This clonotype occurred many times. The chain links TRBV5-1 to TRBJ2-6, with D hard to call. Trimming left V 4 bases short and J 0 bases short, with 11 bases between. This CDR3 contains 16 residues. Germline CDR1 SGHRS, CDR2 YFSETQ. The CDR3 loop reads CASSLDGSSGANVLTF. The CDR3 DNA reads TGCGCCAGCAGCCTGGACGGATCCTCTGGGGCCAACGTCCTGACTTTC.

This clonotype has ten or more counts. V is TRBV20-1 and J is TRBJ1-1; the match to TRBD1 covers 9 bases. Germline CDR1 DFQATT, CDR2 SNEGSKA (reference sequence). CDR3 length: 14 residues. The V gene end was trimmed by 6 bases and the J gene end by 3 bases; junction bases not matched to a gene: 8. The CDR3 DNA follows: TGCAGTGCCGGCGGGACAGGGCGATACACTGAAGCTTTCTTT. This encodes CSAGGTGRYTEAFF.

The V and J genes are TRBV28 and TRBJ2-2, with D possibly being TRBD1 or TRBD2 (5 bases each). Germline-derived CDR1 and CDR2 are MDHEN and SYDVKM. CDR3 size: 18 residues. V lost 2 bases and J 7 bases, leaving 23 bases between the germline ends. For the CDR3, the DNA is TGTGCCAGCAGTTTAAGGTTGAGGGGCGCTCCTTTCCTCGGGGAGCTGTTTTTT. This translates into CASSLRLRGAPFLGELFF.

This clonotype was seen at least ten times. The chain carries TRBV7-6 and TRBJ1-6; TRBD1 matches at 7 bases. Losses at the gene ends were 5 bases for V and 9 bases for J; bases not matched to a gene: 10. Germline loops: CDR1 SGHVS, CDR2 FNYEAQ. This CDR3 has 15 residues. The CDR3 nucleotides are TGTGCCAGCAGCCTCGGGACAGAAGTCTCTTCACCCCTCCACTTT. It specifies CASSLGTEVSSPLHF.

The rearrangement joins TRBV7-2 to TRBJ1-5, with 10 bases fitting TRBD1. The CDR3 is 17 amino acids. CDR1 and CDR2 from the germline V gene are SGHTA and FQGNSA. V trimming: 1 base; J trimming: 1 base; junction bases outside the gene matches: 4. The CDR3 loop is CASSLVGQGISNQPQHF. The CDR3 DNA follows: TGTGCCAGCAGCTTAGTGGGACAGGGGATAAGCAATCAGCCCCAGCATTTT.

Regarding this clonotype: The junction does not match germline at one end; this may be a read error. The gene calls are TRBV12-3 or TRBV12-4 and TRBJ2-3, with D tentatively TRBD1 (5 bases). The length of the CDR3 is 14 residues. CDR3 coding DNA: TGTGCCAGCACCCGACAGAGCGCCACAGATACGCAGTATTTC. Protein product: CASTRQSATDTQYF.

This clonotype was seen many times. The genes are TRBV6-2 or TRBV6-3 and TRBJ1-1, with D hard to call. This CDR3 is built from 12 residues. Looked up from germline, CDR1 is MNHEY and CDR2 is SVGEGT. The germline V and J ends were trimmed by 8 bases and 1 base, with 8 bases remaining between them. The CDR3 DNA reads TGTGCCAGCCGCAGCGCGAACACTGAAGCTTTCTTT. Residues: CASRSANTEAFF.

V is TRBV10-3 and J is TRBJ2-7, with TRBD2 as a possible D gene (6 bases). CDR1 and CDR2 from the germline V gene are ENHRY and SYGVKD. Trimming left V 7 bases short and J 3 bases short, with 16 bases between. The CDR3 has 14 residues. The CDR3 nucleotides read TGTGCCATCACCTTCGGGAGAGGGAGCTACGAGCAGTACTTC. It yields the protein CAITFGRGSYEQYF.

In its sample, this clonotype was seen many times. J is TRBJ2-7 and V is TRBV9; unclear D gene. Trimming cost V 3 bases and J 4 bases, with 8 bases left between them. Germline V gene lookup returns CDR1 SGDLS and CDR2 YYNGEE. CDR3 length: 12 residues. The CDR3 reads CASSDDDYEQYF. DNA of the CDR3: TGTGCCAGCAGCGACGATGATTACGAGCAGTACTTC.

In its sample, this clonotype was seen many times. The chain employs TRBV5-1 and TRBJ2-7; D remains ambiguous. The CDR3 length is 16 residues. The ends were cut back, 1 base at V and 2 bases at J, with 16 bases in the middle. Germline V gene lookup returns CDR1 SGHRS and CDR2 YFSETQ. Here the CDR3 reads CASSLHSGSRAYEQYF. DNA for the CDR3: TGCGCCAGCAGCTTGCATTCCGGGTCCCGGGCCTACGAGCAGTACTTC.

This clonotype was recorded at least ten times. The CDR3 sequence: CASSFRTESGYTF. The CDR3 DNA reads TGTGCCAGCAGCTTTAGGACAGAGAGTGGCTACACCTTC. The chain is built from TRBV7-9 and TRBJ1-2; D is possibly TRBD1 (6 bases). Germline-derived CDR1 and CDR2 are SEHNR and FQNEAQ (reference sequence). Trimming cost V 3 bases and J 7 bases, with 12 bases left between them. This CDR3 comprises 13 residues.